This entry lists 28 T cell receptor beta chains sequenced from one sample in a study of OX40 agonist ivuxolimab in advanced cancers. TCRdb's table, derived via immunoSEQ multiplex PCR, lists solely in-frame clones and lacks some. The repertoire includes about 99,000 clones, around 94% of them detected once, and less than 0.2% sits in the top ten. Material: CD4+ or CD8+ T cells sorted from blood, obtained in a trial of the OX40 agonist ivuxolimab. The receptor source for this set is an adult with an advanced solid tumor such as melanoma, head and neck, liver or kidney cancer.

The rearrangement joins TRBV7-2 to TRBJ2-7, with 9 bases matching TRBD1. Germline V gene sequence: CDR1 SGHTA, CDR2 FQGNSA. Germline trimming cut 3 bases from V and 6 bases from J; bases unmatched to any gene: 6. The CDR3 contains 14 residues. CDR3 in amino acids: CASSFSRQGGEQYF. CDR3 coding DNA: TGTGCCAGCAGCTTCTCTAGACAGGGGGGCGAGCAGTACTTC.

V is TRBV9 and J is TRBJ1-3; D remains unclear. V dropped 4 bases and J dropped 1 base, with 15 bases sitting between them. This CDR3 comprises 16 residues. Germline V gene sequence: CDR1 SGDLS, CDR2 YYNGEE. The CDR3 nucleotides read TGTGCCAGCAGCCCGCCATGGCCCACATCTGGAAACACCATATATTTT. Translation: CASSPPWPTSGNTIYF.

The V call is TRBV6-6, the J call TRBJ2-7; TRBD2 aligns across 8 bases. Germline CDR1 MNHNY, CDR2 SVGAGI (reference sequence). The length of the CDR3 is 14 residues. V lost 6 bases, J lost 6 bases, and 10 bases stayed unmatched. In DNA, the CDR3 is TGTGCCAGCAGCCCACAGGGACTAGTACTCGAGCAGTACTTC. Translating it yields CASSPQGLVLEQYF.

CDR3 residues: CASSLGDRRREQFF. DNA for the CDR3: TGTGCCAGCAGCTTAGGGGACCGTCGTCGTGAGCAGTTCTTC. The V call is TRBV7-3, the J call TRBJ2-1; D might be TRBD1 or TRBD2, each matching 5 bases. The V gene lost 2 bases and the J gene lost 9 bases, with 14 bases spanning the gap. The length of the CDR3 is 14 residues. From germline, CDR1 is SGHTA and CDR2 FQGTGA.

The chain employs TRBV9 and TRBJ2-5; 7 bases line up with TRBD1. The CDR3 totals 14 residues. The germline CDR1 and CDR2 sequences are SGDLS and YYNGEE. With V trimmed by 4 bases and J by 2 bases, 5 bases remained unmatched. CDR3 loop: CASSPGTVQETQYF. DNA of the CDR3: TGTGCCAGCAGCCCCGGGACAGTTCAAGAGACCCAGTACTTC.

The chain combines TRBV28 with TRBJ2-7, with TRBD2 matching 14 bases. V shed 7 bases, J shed 8 bases, and the junction held 10 bases outside the gene matches. CDR1 and CDR2 from the germline V gene are MDHEN and SYDVKM. The length of the CDR3 is 15 residues. CDR3 nucleotides: TGTGCCAGCATGGGACTAGCGGGGGCGGCTTACAAGCAGTACTTC. Its translation: CASMGLAGAAYKQYF.

V gene TRBV18 combines with J gene TRBJ2-5; D is undetermined. Between the trimmed V and J ends, which lost 0 bases and 0 bases, there was a span of 2 bases. Germline V gene data show CDR1 as KGHSH and CDR2 as LQKENI. The CDR3 totals 13 residues. CDR3 nucleotides: TGTGCCAGCTCACCACCCCACCAAGAGACCCAGTACTTC. As protein: CASSPPHQETQYF.

The rearrangement links TRBV7-6 to TRBJ2-3, with D hard to call. CDR1 is SGHVS, CDR2 FNYEAQ, per germline. The CDR3 totals 12 residues. The V end was cut by 8 bases, the J end by 1 base, with 7 bases between. The DNA of the CDR3 is TGTGCCAGCGGGAAAGGCACAGATACGCAGTATTTT. This codes for CASGKGTDTQYF.

The V gene is TRBV29-1, the J gene TRBJ1-1, with 9 nucleotides matching TRBD1. The V segment lost 0 bases and the J segment 2 bases; nucleotides outside the gene matches: 4. The CDR3 length is 15 residues. The germline gives CDR1 SQVTM, CDR2 ANQGSEA. DNA for the CDR3: TGCAGCGTTGAAGATAGACAGGGGGGAAACACTGAAGCTTTCTTT. Translating it yields CSVEDRQGGNTEAFF. Looking up the rest from reference TRBV29-1 and TRBJ1-1 gives the full variable domain: SAVISQKPSRDICQRGTSLTIQCQVDSQVTMMFWYRQQPGQSLTLIATANQGSEATYESGFVIDKFPISRPNLTFSTLTVSNMSPEDSSIYLCSVEDRQGGNTEAFFGQGTRLTVV.

This clone was seen a single time. The J gene is TRBJ2-7, the V gene TRBV7-3, with TRBD2 matching 10 bases. V was pared by 6 bases and J by 5 bases, with 7 bases of the junction left unmatched. Germline assignment: CDR1 SGHTA and CDR2 FQGTGA. CDR3 length equals 14 residues. CDR3 loop: CASRDASGSHEQYF. The CDR3 nucleotides read TGTGCCAGCAGGGACGCTAGCGGGAGCCACGAGCAGTACTTC.

As regards this clone: Other DNA variants within this sample encode the same CDR3. This chain links TRBV7-2 with TRBJ2-3; TRBD1 aligns across 9 bases. The CDR3 contains 15 residues. V lost 2 bases, J lost 1 base, and 1 base stayed unmatched. Per germline, CDR1 SGHTA and CDR2 FQGNSA. In DNA, the CDR3 is TGTGCCAGCAGCTTATGGACAGGGGGCACAGATACGCAGTATTTT. It encodes CASSLWTGGTDTQYF.

V usage is TRBV11-2 and J usage is TRBJ1-5, with D hard to call. Trimming left V 2 bases short and J 7 bases short, with 6 bases between. The CDR3 loop spans 12 amino acids. Germline values: CDR1 SGHAT, CDR2 FQNNGV. The CDR3 protein is CASSLQVQPQHF. CDR3 DNA: TGTGCCAGCAGCTTACAGGTCCAGCCCCAGCATTTT.

J is TRBJ1-2 and V is TRBV9; D is ambiguous. Trimming removed 4 bases at V and 8 bases at J, with 21 bases between. The CDR3 sequence is 15 residues long. Germline V gene sequence: CDR1 SGDLS, CDR2 YYNGEE. The chain's CDR3 is CASSPDRATLGGYTF. CDR3 in DNA: TGTGCCAGCAGCCCAGATCGGGCCACCTTAGGGGGCTACACCTTC.

The rearrangement uses TRBV6-4 and TRBJ2-7; D gene uncertain. The germline V gene has CDR1 MRHNA and CDR2 SNTAGT. This CDR3 contains 12 residues. The V end lost 5 bases, the J end lost 5 bases, and 10 bases lay between the germline ends. The CDR3 spells CASSTPLHEQYF. For the CDR3, the DNA is TGTGCCAGCAGTACTCCTCTCCACGAGCAGTACTTC.

The gene calls are TRBV5-1 and TRBJ1-6, with D uncertain. CDR3 length: 12 residues. Trimming cost V 7 bases and J 10 bases, with 12 bases left between them. Germline CDR1 is SGHRS and CDR2 is YFSETQ. CDR3 sequence reads: CASQRQGSPLHF. For the CDR3, the DNA is TGCGCCAGCCAGAGACAAGGGTCACCCCTCCACTTT.

This chain uses TRBV28 with TRBJ1-1; no reliable D call. This CDR3 spans 13 amino acids. Germline V gives CDR1 MDHEN, CDR2 SYDVKM. CDR3 sequence (DNA): TGTGCGGCGAAAACCGATGGGAACACTGAAGCTTTCTTT. Protein: CAAKTDGNTEAFF.

V and J are TRBV11-2 and TRBJ2-2; 8 positions agree with TRBD2. Germline values: CDR1 SGHAT, CDR2 FQNNGV. V gave up 0 bases and J gave up 15 bases; unmatched junction bases: 6. The CDR3 extends over 13 amino acids. This CDR3 reads CASSLERSGGVFF. The CDR3 nucleotides are TGTGCCAGCAGCTTAGAGAGGTCCGGGGGGGTGTTTTTT.

V is TRBV9 and J is TRBJ2-1; TRBD2 might be the D (6 bases). The V end was cut by 4 bases, the J end by 2 bases, with 19 bases between. Germline V lookup: CDR1 SGDLS, CDR2 YYNGEE. The CDR3 runs 17 residues. As DNA, the CDR3 is TGTGCCAGCAGCCTCAACCCGGGGGACCGAACCTACAATGAGCAGTTCTTC. It specifies CASSLNPGDRTYNEQFF.

The rearrangement links TRBV5-4 to TRBJ2-5; TRBD2 matches at 12 bases. The CDR3 has 16 amino acids. The J segment lost 4 bases and the V segment lost 0 bases, leaving 4 bases of the junction unmatched. Per germline, CDR1 SGHNT and CDR2 YYREEE (reference sequence). This chain's CDR3 is CASSLELAGGPETQYF. Here the CDR3 DNA reads TGTGCCAGCAGCTTGGAGCTAGCGGGGGGGCCAGAGACCCAGTACTTC.

This clone was found a few times. V gene TRBV9 combines with J gene TRBJ1-1; no definite D call. Germline values: CDR1 SGDLS, CDR2 YYNGEE. The V gene lost 0 bases and the J gene lost 1 base, with 4 bases spanning the gap. The CDR3 covers 13 residues. CDR3 protein: CASSVAGNTEAFF. The CDR3 bases are TGTGCCAGCAGCGTAGCAGGGAACACTGAAGCTTTCTTT. Full variable domain (rest looked up from reference TRBV9 and TRBJ1-1): DSGVTQTPKHLITATGQRVTLRCSPRSGDLSVYWYQQSLDQGLQFLIQYYNGEERAKGNILERFSAQQFPDLHSELNLSSLELGDSALYFCASSVAGNTEAFFGQGTRLTVV.

The chain carries TRBV7-2 and TRBJ1-1, with D unresolved. Per the germline V gene, CDR1 is SGHTA and CDR2 is FQGNSA. Trimming cost V 5 bases and J 0 bases, with 10 bases left between them. This CDR3 has 14 amino acids. CDR3 amino acids: CASSPRTVNTEAFF. The CDR3 DNA reads TGTGCCAGCAGCCCTCGGACGGTGAACACTGAAGCTTTCTTT.

The chain joins TRBV7-2 to TRBJ2-3; perhaps TRBD2 as D (5 bases). The CDR3 totals 14 residues. V lost 2 bases to trimming and J lost 4 bases, with 10 bases between them. The germline CDR1 and CDR2 sequences are SGHTA and FQGNSA. CDR3 sequence reads: CASSLPPGSDTQYF. In nucleotides, the CDR3 is TGTGCCAGCAGCTTACCTCCGGGATCAGATACGCAGTATTTT. The full variable domain, its missing parts supplied by reference TRBV7-2 and TRBJ2-3, is GAGVSQSPSNKVTEKGKDVELRCDPISGHTALYWYRQSLGQGLEFLIYFQGNSAPDKSGLPSDRFSAERTGGSVSTLTIQRTQQEDSAVYLCASSLPPGSDTQYFGPGTRLTVL.

The gene calls are TRBV10-2 and TRBJ2-3; 13 nucleotides align to TRBD2. The V and J ends lost 4 bases and 3 bases, in that order; junction bases with no gene match: 4. The CDR3 is 16 amino acids. Germline V gives CDR1 WSHSY, CDR2 SAAADI. The CDR3, as DNA: TGCGCCAGCAGTGTTACTAGCGGGGGGGCAACAGATACGCAGTATTTT. Amino acid sequence: CASSVTSGGATDTQYF.

This clone was recorded a few times. The chain links TRBV9 to TRBJ1-1; D is uncertain. V was trimmed by 0 bases and J by 2 bases, leaving 8 bases between them. Germline values: CDR1 SGDLS, CDR2 YYNGEE. The CDR3 is made up of 14 amino acids. The CDR3 DNA reads as TGTGCCAGCAGCGTAGGCTACAGTAACACTGAAGCTTTCTTT. As protein: CASSVGYSNTEAFF.

The chain uses TRBV7-2 and TRBJ2-7; the match to TRBD2 covers 12 bases. The germline gives CDR1 SGHTA, CDR2 FQGNSA. With V trimmed by 5 bases and J by 7 bases, 6 bases remained unmatched. This CDR3 is 14 amino acids long. The CDR3, as DNA: TGTGCCAGCAGCGCGTCTAGCGGGGGGGTAGAGCAGTACTTC. It codes for CASSASSGGVEQYF.

The chain carries TRBV19 and TRBJ1-1; 7 positions match TRBD1. This CDR3 comprises 13 residues. Trimming at V came to 5 bases and at J to 6 bases, leaving 6 bases not matched to a gene. CDR1 and CDR2 from the germline V gene are LNHDA and SQIVND (reference sequence). Here the CDR3 DNA reads TGTGCCAGTAGTCTCCAACAGGGGTCTGAAGCTTTCTTT. Translation: CASSLQQGSEAFF.

This clone was detected only once. V and J are TRBV9 and TRBJ2-1, with a tentative D call TRBD1 (6 bases). Between the trimmed V and J ends, which lost 3 bases and 4 bases, there was a span of 17 bases. The CDR3 totals 16 residues. CDR1 is SGDLS and CDR2 is YYNGEE in the germline V gene. This CDR3 reads CASSGGGRGFYNEQFF. The CDR3 DNA reads TGTGCCAGCAGCGGGGGTGGCAGGGGATTTTACAATGAGCAGTTCTTC.

This clone appeared a single time. The rearrangement links TRBV6-5 to TRBJ2-2, with D possibly being TRBD1 (5 bases). Trimming shortened V by 1 base and J by 6 bases, and 9 bases separated the two germline ends. Germline values: CDR1 MNHEY, CDR2 SVGAGI. There are 14 residues in the CDR3. CDR3 nucleotide sequence: TGTGCCAGCAGTTACTATAGGGGCCCCGGGGAGCTGTTTTTT. It codes for CASSYYRGPGELFF.